This T cell receptor beta chain derives from a study of shared clonotypes between healthy human individuals. Study conclusions and caveats: Across subsets, estimated richness was generally greater for naive than for memory populations. Sorted-subset samples were not fully sequenced, rarefaction indicated. Non-shared clonotypes showed lower generation probabilities than clonotypes common to all four donors.

V was cut by 4 bases and J by 6 bases, with 12 bases left in between. The CDR3 runs to 14 residues. In germline, CDR1 is ENHRY, CDR2 SYGVKD. A split of CD4+ cells into CD45RA+ naive and CD45RA-negative memory subsets was performed. With regard to this clone: Its target is unknown.

Clones were read by immunoSEQ multiplex PCR, and TCRdb kept only the in-frame ones, dropping some. The table shows roughly 2 million clones, with over 85% occurring only once. The specimen sequenced was naive CD4+ T cells sorted from blood. The sample's subset: CD45RA+ positively selected. The chain carries TRBV10-3 and TRBJ2-2; D gene uncertain. The TCR comes from a man aged 18 to 35 in good health. CDR3 residues: CAISGALEAGELFF. The CDR3, as DNA: TGTGCCATCAGTGGTGCTCTAGAGGCCGGGGAGCTGTTTTTT.